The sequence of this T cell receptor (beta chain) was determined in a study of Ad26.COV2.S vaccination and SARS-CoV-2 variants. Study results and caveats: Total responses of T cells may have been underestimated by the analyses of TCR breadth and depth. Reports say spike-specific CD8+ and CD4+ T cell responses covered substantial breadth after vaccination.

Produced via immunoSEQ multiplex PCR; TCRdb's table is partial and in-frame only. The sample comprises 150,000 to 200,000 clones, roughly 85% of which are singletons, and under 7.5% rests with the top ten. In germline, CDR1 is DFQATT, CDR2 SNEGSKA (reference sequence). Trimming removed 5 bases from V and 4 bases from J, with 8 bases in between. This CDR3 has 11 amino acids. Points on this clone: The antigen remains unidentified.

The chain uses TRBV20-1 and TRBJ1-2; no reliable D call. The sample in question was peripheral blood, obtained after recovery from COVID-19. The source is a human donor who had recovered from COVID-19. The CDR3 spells CSAEASYGYTF. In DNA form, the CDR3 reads TGCAGTGCTGAGGCCTCCTATGGCTACACCTTC.